The next 5 T cell receptor beta chains were all read from a single sample in a study of blood T cell repertoires in COVID-19. TCRdb's copy holds only in-frame clones and misses some; the assay was immunoSEQ multiplex PCR. The sample includes about 370,000 clones, approximately 92% of them seen just once. The source material was PBMCs or T cells enriched from blood (not recorded which). The receptors stem from a man between 18 and 35 years old who had recovered from COVID-19.

The rearrangement joins TRBV6-5 to TRBJ2-5; D perhaps matches TRBD1 (6 bases). Germline values: CDR1 MNHEY, CDR2 SVGAGI. V was shortened by 7 bases and J by 1 base, with 13 bases between the two germline ends. This CDR3 contains 14 residues. The CDR3 here is CASTDDRSQETQYF. CDR3 nucleotides: TGTGCCAGCACCGACGACAGGTCCCAAGAGACCCAGTACTTC.

The chain is built from TRBV19 and TRBJ1-5, with a weak D call TRBD1 (6 bases). The CDR3 totals 17 residues. Trimming took 7 bases from V and 0 from J, leaving 19 bases between them. CDR1 and CDR2 from the germline V gene are LNHDA and SQIVND (reference sequence). The CDR3 region has the DNA TGTGCCAGTACCCCCATAATATGGACAGATAGCAATCAGCCCCAGCATTTT. It codes for CASTPIIWTDSNQPQHF.

This chain joins TRBV30 and TRBJ2-1; the match to TRBD2 covers 8 bases. V shed 4 bases, J shed 10 bases, and the junction held 12 bases outside the gene matches. Germline V CDR1 and CDR2: GTSNPN, SVGIG (reference sequence). The CDR3 extends over 14 amino acids. CDR3 loop: CAWMASGSVREQFF. The CDR3 region has the DNA TGTGCCTGGATGGCTAGCGGGTCGGTCAGGGAGCAGTTCTTC.

The rearrangement links TRBV9 to TRBJ1-1, with 7 bases fitting TRBD1. V lost 0 bases and J lost 6; bases outside the gene matches: 2. Germline V gene data show CDR1 as SGDLS and CDR2 as YYNGEE. The CDR3 extends over 13 amino acids. The DNA of the CDR3 is TGTGCCAGCAGCGTAGGGGGGACAGCTGAAGCTTTCTTT. Amino acids: CASSVGGTAEAFF. The full variable domain, completed using reference TRBV9 and TRBJ1-1, is DSGVTQTPKHLITATGQRVTLRCSPRSGDLSVYWYQQSLDQGLQFLIQYYNGEERAKGNILERFSAQQFPDLHSELNLSSLELGDSALYFCASSVGGTAEAFFGQGTRLTVV.

The V gene is TRBV5-5, the J gene TRBJ2-7; 11 nucleotides agree with TRBD2. The germline V gene has CDR1 SGHKS and CDR2 YYEKEE (reference sequence). The CDR3 runs to 17 residues. V dropped 0 bases and J dropped 1; count of bases not matched to a gene: 6. CDR3 nucleotides: TGTGCCAGCAGCTTGGCCCTAGCGGGAGGAGTGTCCTACGAGCAGTACTTC. This translates into CASSLALAGGVSYEQYF.